Below are 24 T cell receptor beta chains sequenced from a single sample in a study of cytomegalovirus exposure and HLA in healthy donors. It was with 60 Vbeta and 13 Jbeta primers that the PCR ran. TCRdb's table, derived via immunoSEQ multiplex PCR, lists solely in-frame clones and lacks some. The sample lists about 180,000 clones, about four fifths seen once, with roughly 5% in the top ten. The sample consisted of PBMCs. The origin of the receptors is a woman aged 18 to 35 in good health and CMV-seropositive.

This clone was counted a few times. The chain couples TRBV19 to TRBJ2-3; TRBD2 matches 7 bases. Per the germline V gene, CDR1 is LNHDA and CDR2 is SQIVND (reference sequence). This CDR3 has 15 residues. V shed 1 base, J shed 1 base, and the junction held 2 bases outside the gene matches. CDR3 protein: CASSIGGLRTDTQYF. CDR3 DNA: TGTGCCAGTAGTATAGGGGGACTACGCACAGATACGCAGTATTTT.

This clone came up a few times. The chain joins TRBV11-2 to TRBJ2-7; 11 bases match TRBD2. The germline gives CDR1 SGHAT, CDR2 FQNNGV. V gave up 5 bases and J gave up 2 bases; unmatched junction bases: 5. The CDR3 is 15 residues long. In nucleotides, the CDR3 is TGTGCCAGCAGCCTAGCGGGGGGCAAAACCTACGAGCAGTACTTC. Residues: CASSLAGGKTYEQYF.

The chain combines TRBV7-9 with TRBJ2-7, with D maybe TRBD2 (6 bases). Germline lookup yields CDR1 SEHNR and CDR2 FQNEAQ (reference sequence). There are 18 residues in the CDR3. V dropped 1 base and J dropped 0 bases, with 19 bases sitting between them. The CDR3 is CASSLVMRDLHISYEQYF. CDR3 in DNA: TGTGCCAGCAGCTTAGTAATGCGGGACCTCCACATCTCCTACGAGCAGTACTTC.

This chain connects TRBV11-2 to TRBJ1-6; D not resolved. The CDR3 is 16 amino acids. Germline V gene data show CDR1 as SGHAT and CDR2 as FQNNGV. V was pared by 8 bases and J by 0 bases, with 14 bases between. The CDR3 reads CASHSPTVSYNSPLHF. The CDR3 region has the DNA TGTGCCAGCCACAGTCCGACCGTCTCCTATAATTCACCCCTCCACTTT.

Written as DNA, the CDR3 is TGTGCCAGCAGCCTAAGGGAGCCTTCTGGAAACACCATATATTTT. It translates to CASSLREPSGNTIYF. The rearrangement joins TRBV7-9 to TRBJ1-3; D call uncertain. Trimming stripped 5 bases from V and 1 base from J, with 12 bases between. The V gene's germline CDR1 is SEHNR and CDR2 FQNEAQ (reference sequence). CDR3 length: 15 residues. Full variable domain (remainder filled in from reference TRBV7-9 and TRBJ1-3): DTGVSQNPRHKITKRGQNVTFRCDPISEHNRLYWYRQTLGQGPEFLTYFQNEAQLEKSRLLSDRFSAERPKGSFSTLEIQRTEQGDSAMYLCASSLREPSGNTIYFGEGSWLTVV.

The CDR3 is CASSEGVRFGGRRSNTAYEQYF. For the CDR3, the DNA is TGTGCCAGCAGTGAAGGAGTTCGATTTGGGGGGAGGAGAAGTAATACCGCCTACGAGCAGTACTTC. The genes are TRBV6-1 and TRBJ2-7; D is possibly TRBD2 (6 bases). From germline, CDR1 is MNHNS and CDR2 SASEGT. V dropped 1 base and J dropped 2 bases, with 33 bases sitting between them. This CDR3 comprises 22 residues.

J is TRBJ2-6 and V is TRBV5-1, with 10 bases aligning to TRBD1. The trim removed 5 bases at V and 0 bases at J, leaving 8 bases unmatched. There are 18 residues in the CDR3. Germline values: CDR1 SGHRS, CDR2 YFSETQ. The CDR3 is CASRKTGGDFSGANVLTF. CDR3 in DNA: TGCGCCAGCAGGAAGACAGGGGGCGACTTCTCTGGGGCCAACGTCCTGACTTTC.

CDR3 bases: TGCGCCAGCAGCCCCACCCCCCGGGGAACAAGCTCCTACGAGCAGTACTTC. This gives the protein CASSPTPRGTSSYEQYF. J is TRBJ2-7 and V is TRBV4-1; a possible D gene is TRBD2 (5 bases). Trimming removed 4 bases at V and 0 bases at J, with 19 bases between. The CDR3 has 17 residues. In germline, CDR1 is MGHRA, CDR2 YSYEKL.

This chain joins TRBV9 and TRBJ2-3; D is perhaps TRBD1 (5 bases). This CDR3 is 14 amino acids long. V lost 4 bases, J lost 6 bases, and 15 bases lay in between. Per germline, CDR1 SGDLS and CDR2 YYNGEE. CDR3 sequence: CASSTPYGADTQYF. The CDR3 nucleotides are TGTGCCAGCAGCACACCCTATGGGGCGGATACGCAGTATTTT.

This clone was found once. The J gene is TRBJ2-7, the V gene TRBV7-2; maybe TRBD1 (6 bases). CDR1 SGHTA and CDR2 FQGNSA come from the germline V gene. The length of the CDR3 is 15 residues. Trimming left V 5 bases short and J 3 bases short, with 17 bases between. For the CDR3, the DNA is TGTGCCAGCAGCCCCGCCCGGGACACTAACTACGAGCAGTACTTC. As protein: CASSPARDTNYEQYF. The full variable domain, its missing parts supplied by reference TRBV7-2 and TRBJ2-7, is GAGVSQSPSNKVTEKGKDVELRCDPISGHTALYWYRQSLGQGLEFLIYFQGNSAPDKSGLPSDRFSAERTGGSVSTLTIQRTQQEDSAVYLCASSPARDTNYEQYFGPGTRLTVT.

V is TRBV27 and J is TRBJ1-1; the D gene is possibly TRBD1 (6 bases). Per germline, CDR1 MNHEY and CDR2 SMNVEV (reference sequence). The V and J ends lost 6 bases and 3 bases respectively, with 17 bases between them. The CDR3 is 15 residues long. As DNA, the CDR3 is TGTGCCAGCAGACGTCCTTCGCAGGGGTACACTGAAGCTTTCTTT. Its protein product is CASRRPSQGYTEAFF.

The chain uses TRBV4-2 and TRBJ2-4; TRBD1 matches 10 bases. The junction had 4 bases not matched to a gene; V was cut back by 2 bases and J by 0 bases. The CDR3 consists of 17 residues. Germline CDR1 reads LGHNA; CDR2 reads YNFKEQ. The CDR3 protein is CASSQRQGAIAKNIQYF. The DNA of the CDR3 is TGTGCCAGCAGCCAACGACAGGGGGCGATAGCCAAAAACATTCAGTACTTC.

The chain employs TRBV10-3 and TRBJ2-1; D might be TRBD2 (7 bases). This CDR3 has 18 residues. V was cut by 2 bases and J by 7 bases, with 24 bases left in between. The germline V gene encodes CDR1 ENHRY and CDR2 SYGVKD. This CDR3 is CAISEAILGGGPGNEQFF. CDR3 nucleotides: TGTGCCATCAGTGAGGCGATACTAGGGGGGGGTCCTGGGAATGAGCAGTTCTTC.

This clone was picked up one time. The chain joins TRBV7-2 to TRBJ2-2, with D tentatively TRBD2 (5 bases). In germline, CDR1 is SGHTA, CDR2 FQGNSA. V lost 2 bases to trimming and J lost 4 bases, with 8 bases between them. The CDR3 sequence is 14 residues long. The CDR3 reads CASSLRERTGELFF. The CDR3 DNA sequence: TGTGCCAGCAGCTTAAGGGAGCGCACCGGGGAGCTGTTTTTT.

V is TRBV5-6 and J is TRBJ2-7, with 7 bases matching TRBD1. The CDR3 length is 13 residues. The germline V gene has CDR1 SGHDT and CDR2 YYEEEE. V gave up 4 bases and J gave up 2 bases; unmatched junction bases: 3. CDR3 in amino acids: CASSQGQTYEQYF. The CDR3 coding sequence is TGTGCCAGCAGCCAGGGACAGACCTACGAGCAGTACTTC.

This rearrangement joins TRBV30 to TRBJ2-2, with 7 bases identical to TRBD2. Trimming removed 0 bases from V and 4 bases from J; junction bases left unmatched: 5. CDR3 length: 15 residues. Germline values: CDR1 GTSNPN, CDR2 SVGIG (reference sequence). CDR3 amino acids: CAWSVPGGLTGELFF. The CDR3 coding sequence is TGTGCCTGGAGTGTACCGGGGGGTCTCACCGGGGAGCTGTTTTTT.

The gene calls are TRBV4-3 and TRBJ1-5; D gene unclear. From germline, CDR1 is LGHNA and CDR2 YSLEER. V dropped 0 bases and J dropped 4 bases, with 7 bases sitting between them. This CDR3 has 14 residues. CDR3 sequence reads: CASSQEPLNQPQHF. The CDR3 nucleotides are TGCGCCAGCAGCCAAGAACCCCTAAATCAGCCCCAGCATTTT.

The sample holds many counts of this clone. J is TRBJ1-1 and V is TRBV7-9; TRBD1 is a possible D gene (5 bases). Between the trimmed V and J ends, which lost 6 bases and 7 bases, there was a span of 9 bases. Germline-derived CDR1 and CDR2 are SEHNR and FQNEAQ (reference sequence). This CDR3 comprises 11 residues. This chain's CDR3 is CASRQEREAFF. CDR3 bases: TGTGCCAGCAGACAGGAACGTGAAGCTTTCTTT.

CDR3 nucleotide sequence: TGTGCCAGTAGTACCGGGAGCGCCGGAGCTTTCTTT. Translated, it gives CASSTGSAGAFF. This rearrangement joins TRBV19 to TRBJ1-1, with D hard to call. The ends were cut back, 4 bases at V and 10 bases at J, with 13 bases in the middle. This CDR3 is built from 12 residues. Germline V gene data show CDR1 as LNHDA and CDR2 as SQIVND (reference sequence).

CDR3 loop: CATRRTNTGELFF. The CDR3 nucleotides are TGCGCCACGCGGCGGACGAACACCGGGGAGCTGTTTTTT. The chain uses TRBV10-2 and TRBJ2-2; unclear D gene. V shed 10 bases and J shed 0 bases, with 9 bases lying between them. Germline V gives CDR1 WSHSY, CDR2 SAAADI. CDR3 length: 13 amino acids.

The V call is TRBV10-1, the J call TRBJ2-3; tentative D call: TRBD2 (5 bases). The CDR3 runs to 13 residues. Germline CDR1 reads WNHNN; CDR2 reads SYGVQD (reference sequence). With 4 bases removed from V and 1 base from J, the gap between germline ends came to 6 bases. This CDR3 is CASSARGTDTQYF. The CDR3, as DNA: TGCGCCAGCAGTGCGAGGGGCACAGATACGCAGTATTTT.

This clone was recorded only once. This rearrangement joins TRBV6-6 to TRBJ1-5; no clear D. V gave up 2 bases and J gave up 9 bases, with 17 bases separating them. The length of the CDR3 is 15 residues. Germline V gene lookup returns CDR1 MNHNY and CDR2 SVGAGI (reference sequence). DNA of the CDR3: TGTGCCAGCAGTTACGTACCGGAGGTTCCGGGGCCCCAGCATTTT. This codes for CASSYVPEVPGPQHF.

The chain uses TRBV23-1 and TRBJ1-2; perhaps TRBD1 as D (6 bases). Being an ORF, TRBV23-1 has a function that is uncertain. CDR3 size: 15 residues. Trimming pared 4 bases from V and 3 bases from J, leaving 15 bases between. The CDR3 DNA reads TGCGCCAGCAGTCTAAGACAGGTTGGGGACTATGGCTACACCTTC. Translation gives CASSLRQVGDYGYTF.

This sequence joins TRBV4-3 and TRBJ2-7; TRBD2 matches 14 bases. Germline CDR1 is LGHNA and CDR2 is YSLEER. The CDR3 has 20 amino acids. The V segment lost 3 bases and the J segment 0 bases; nucleotides outside the gene matches: 13. CDR3: CASSQGGPGLAGAGSYEQYF. Written as DNA, the CDR3 is TGCGCCAGCAGCCAGGGTGGCCCGGGACTAGCGGGGGCCGGCTCCTACGAGCAGTACTTC.